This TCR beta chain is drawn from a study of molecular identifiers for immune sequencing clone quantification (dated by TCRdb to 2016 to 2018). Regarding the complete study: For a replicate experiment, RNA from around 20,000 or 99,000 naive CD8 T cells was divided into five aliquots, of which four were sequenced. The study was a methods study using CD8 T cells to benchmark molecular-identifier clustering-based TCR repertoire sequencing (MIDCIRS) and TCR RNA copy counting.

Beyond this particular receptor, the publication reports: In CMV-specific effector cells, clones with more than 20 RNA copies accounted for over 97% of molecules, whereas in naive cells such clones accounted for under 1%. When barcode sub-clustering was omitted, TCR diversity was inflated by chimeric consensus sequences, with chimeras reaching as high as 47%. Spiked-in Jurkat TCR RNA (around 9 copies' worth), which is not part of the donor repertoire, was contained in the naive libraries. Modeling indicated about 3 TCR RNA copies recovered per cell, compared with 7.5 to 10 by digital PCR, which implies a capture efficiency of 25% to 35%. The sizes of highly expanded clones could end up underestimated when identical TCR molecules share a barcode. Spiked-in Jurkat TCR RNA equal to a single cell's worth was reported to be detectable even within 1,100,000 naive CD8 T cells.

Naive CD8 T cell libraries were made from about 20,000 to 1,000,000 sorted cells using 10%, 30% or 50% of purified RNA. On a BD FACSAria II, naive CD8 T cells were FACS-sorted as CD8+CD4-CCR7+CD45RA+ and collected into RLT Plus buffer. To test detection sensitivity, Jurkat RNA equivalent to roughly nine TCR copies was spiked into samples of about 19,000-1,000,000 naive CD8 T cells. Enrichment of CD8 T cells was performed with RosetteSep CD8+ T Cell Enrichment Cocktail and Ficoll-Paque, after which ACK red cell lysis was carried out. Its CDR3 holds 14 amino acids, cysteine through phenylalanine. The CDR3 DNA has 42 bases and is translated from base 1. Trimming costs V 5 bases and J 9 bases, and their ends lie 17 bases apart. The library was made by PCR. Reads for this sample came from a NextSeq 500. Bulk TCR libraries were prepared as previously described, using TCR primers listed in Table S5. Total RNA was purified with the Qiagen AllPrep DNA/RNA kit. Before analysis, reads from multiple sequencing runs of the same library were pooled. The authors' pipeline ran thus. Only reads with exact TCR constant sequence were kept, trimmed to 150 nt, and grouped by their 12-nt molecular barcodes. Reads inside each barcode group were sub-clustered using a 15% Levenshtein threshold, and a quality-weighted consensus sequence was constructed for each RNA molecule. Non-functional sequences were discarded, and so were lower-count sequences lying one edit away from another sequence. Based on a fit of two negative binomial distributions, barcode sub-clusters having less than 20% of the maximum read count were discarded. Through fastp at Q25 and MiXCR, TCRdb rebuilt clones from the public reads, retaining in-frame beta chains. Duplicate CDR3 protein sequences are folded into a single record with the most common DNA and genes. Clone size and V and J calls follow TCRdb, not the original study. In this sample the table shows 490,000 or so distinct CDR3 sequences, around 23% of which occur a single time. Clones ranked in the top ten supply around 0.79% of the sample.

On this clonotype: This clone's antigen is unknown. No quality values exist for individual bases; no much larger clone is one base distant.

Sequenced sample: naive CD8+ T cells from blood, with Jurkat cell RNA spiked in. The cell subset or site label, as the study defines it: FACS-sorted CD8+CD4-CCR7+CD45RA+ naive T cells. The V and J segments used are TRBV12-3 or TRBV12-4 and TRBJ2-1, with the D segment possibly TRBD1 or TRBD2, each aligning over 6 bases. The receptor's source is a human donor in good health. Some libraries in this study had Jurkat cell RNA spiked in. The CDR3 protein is CASSRGTPPGEQFF. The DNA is TGTGCCAGCAGTCGCGGGACACCCCCCGGTGAGCAGTTCTTC.